The 32 T cell receptor beta chains below were found in one sample sequenced in a study of early stage breast cancer tumors. Produced via immunoSEQ multiplex PCR; TCRdb's table is partial and in-frame only. The sample comprises approximately 54,000 clones, roughly 78% of which are singletons, and 3% to 4% rests with the top ten. The sample comprised blood. Source of these receptors: a person aged 35-50 years with breast cancer.

The chain has TRBV19 and TRBJ1-3; D is unresolved. Germline CDR1 and CDR2: LNHDA and SQIVND (reference sequence). Trimming removed 6 bases from V and 4 bases from J, with 10 bases in between. The CDR3 covers 13 residues. The chain's CDR3 is CASSPQKGNTIYF. DNA of the CDR3: TGTGCCAGTAGCCCCCAGAAAGGAAACACCATATATTTT.

The chain combines TRBV6-1 with TRBJ2-3; perhaps TRBD2 as D (6 bases). Germline CDR1 MNHNS, CDR2 SASEGT. The CDR3 is 14 residues long. Deletions cut 8 bases from V and 1 base from J, with 13 bases between. The CDR3 DNA reads TGTGCCAGCTCCAGGGAGCGGGGCACAGATACGCAGTATTTT. Amino acid sequence: CASSRERGTDTQYF.

This sequence joins TRBV27 and TRBJ2-7, with D uncertain. The CDR3 has 14 residues. Trimming shortened V by 6 bases and J by 4 bases, and 16 bases separated the two germline ends. Germline V CDR1 and CDR2: MNHEY, SMNVEV (reference sequence). CDR3 nucleotides: TGTGCCAGCAGACGACTCTCTCACAATTACGAGCAGTACTTC. It yields the protein CASRRLSHNYEQYF.

The rearrangement links TRBV29-1 to TRBJ2-5, with D maybe TRBD2 (6 bases). The CDR3 has 13 residues. The V gene's germline CDR1 is SQVTM and CDR2 ANQGSEA. Trimming shortened V by 3 bases and J by 4 bases, and 12 bases separated the two germline ends. CDR3 coding DNA: TGCAGCGTTGATAATAGGGGAGGAGAGACCCAGTACTTC. Translated, it gives CSVDNRGGETQYF.

CDR3 DNA: TGTGCCAGCAGCTTGGTGGCTCCCCTAGCGGGAGTTGATACGCAGTATTTT. It translates to CASSLVAPLAGVDTQYF. The V and J genes are TRBV5-6 and TRBJ2-3, with 10 bases identical to TRBD2. The CDR3 has 17 amino acids. The germline V gene has CDR1 SGHDT and CDR2 YYEEEE. V lost 0 bases and J lost 6; bases outside the gene matches: 10. The variable domain in full, completed from reference TRBV5-6 and TRBJ2-3, reads DAGVTQSPTHLIKTRGQQVTLRCSPKSGHDTVSWYQQALGQGPQFIFQYYEEEERQRGNFPDRFSGHQFPNYSSELNVNALLLGDSALYLCASSLVAPLAGVDTQYFGPGTRLTVL.

This clone showed up just a few times. The CDR3 loop reads CASSANRDYGYTF. DNA for the CDR3: TGTGCCAGCAGTGCTAACAGGGACTATGGCTACACCTTC. V gene TRBV25-1 combines with J gene TRBJ1-2; the D gene is possibly TRBD1 (6 bases). Germline lookup yields CDR1 MGHDK and CDR2 SYGVNS. V gave up 4 bases and J gave up 3 bases, with 9 bases separating them. The CDR3 runs to 13 residues.

This chain connects TRBV7-2 to TRBJ2-1, with D unclear. Germline V CDR1 and CDR2: SGHTA, FQGNSA. This CDR3 has 15 residues. V gave up 0 bases and J gave up 2 bases, with 8 bases separating them. The CDR3 DNA sequence: TGTGCCAGCAGCTTAGCCTCGGCCCCCTACAATGAGCAGTTCTTC. Its protein product is CASSLASAPYNEQFF.

This chain links TRBV6-5 with TRBJ2-3; TRBD1 aligns across 8 bases. In germline, CDR1 is MNHEY, CDR2 SVGAGI. With 7 bases clipped from V and 0 bases from J, the junction kept 6 bases outside the gene matches. This CDR3 spans 15 amino acids. In nucleotides, the CDR3 is TGTGCCAGCAAGGACAGGGCCCTTAGCACAGATACGCAGTATTTT. As protein: CASKDRALSTDTQYF.

V is TRBV13 and J is TRBJ2-3; 14 nucleotides agree with TRBD2. Unmatched junction bases numbered 16, after V lost 7 bases and J lost 1 base. Germline CDR1 reads PRHDT; CDR2 reads FYEKMQ (reference sequence). This CDR3 spans 20 amino acids. The CDR3 reads CASNVPTGTSGSPGTDTQYF. CDR3 in DNA: TGTGCCAGCAACGTTCCAACCGGGACTAGCGGGAGCCCTGGCACAGATACGCAGTATTTT.

This clone was detected once. CDR3 bases: TGTGCCATCAAAGAGGGCGCTGCTAGAGAGCAGTTCTTC. Translated: CAIKEGAAREQFF. The V gene is TRBV10-3, the J gene TRBJ2-1; D is perhaps TRBD2 (5 bases). The germline gives CDR1 ENHRY, CDR2 SYGVKD. The CDR3 length is 13 residues. V dropped 7 bases and J dropped 10 bases, with 17 bases sitting between them.

The genes are TRBV2 and TRBJ2-5, with TRBD2 matching over 8 bases. After removal of 5 bases from V and 4 bases from J, the junction contained 12 bases not matched to a gene. CDR3 size: 16 residues. The germline V gene has CDR1 SNHLY and CDR2 FYNNEI. The chain's CDR3 is CASSTFGRARGETQYF. Here the CDR3 DNA reads TGTGCCAGCAGTACGTTCGGGAGGGCCAGGGGAGAGACCCAGTACTTC.

The sample holds one count of this clone. The chain links TRBV6-5 to TRBJ2-2; no firm D call. Trimming removed 0 bases at V and 0 bases at J, with 8 bases between. CDR1 is MNHEY and CDR2 is SVGAGI in the germline V gene. The CDR3 sequence is 16 residues long. DNA of the CDR3: TGTGCCAGCAGTTACTCGATTAGTCCGAACACCGGGGAGCTGTTTTTT. This encodes CASSYSISPNTGELFF.

This clone has a handful of counts. The chain joins TRBV27 to TRBJ1-1; D unresolved. The CDR3 is 15 amino acids. V lost 1 base and J lost 4, with 13 bases in between. Looked up from germline, CDR1 is MNHEY and CDR2 is SMNVEV (reference sequence). Here the CDR3 DNA reads TGTGCCAGCAGTTTATTAGGAGGGTTCGGCACTGAAGCTTTCTTT. This codes for CASSLLGGFGTEAFF.

The chain is built from TRBV7-9 and TRBJ1-1; the D is unclear. With 1 base removed from V and 3 bases from J, the gap between germline ends came to 12 bases. Germline V gene lookup returns CDR1 SEHNR and CDR2 FQNEAQ (reference sequence). The CDR3 totals 15 residues. CDR3 loop: CASSLGTGGDTEAFF. The CDR3 DNA reads as TGTGCCAGCAGCTTAGGTACCGGAGGCGACACTGAAGCTTTCTTT.

The chain uses TRBV11-3 and TRBJ2-1; 10 bases map to TRBD2. V trimming: 4 bases; J trimming: 5 bases; junction bases outside the gene matches: 2. The CDR3 length is 14 residues. Per germline, CDR1 SGHNT and CDR2 YENEEA. The CDR3 sequence: CASSWGLANNEQFF. As DNA, the CDR3 is TGTGCCAGCAGCTGGGGACTAGCGAACAATGAGCAGTTCTTC.

This clone has only a few counts. This chain uses TRBV21-1 with TRBJ2-1; TRBD2 is taken as the D call from the table, unchecked against the DNA. TRBV21-1 is marked as a pseudogene. The CDR3 totals 19 residues. The CDR3 coding sequence is TGTGCCAGCAGCAAAGGAACTAGCGGGAGGACCCGGCCCCGGAATGAGCAGTTCTTC. Amino acid sequence: CASSKGTSGRTRPRNEQFF.

The V gene is TRBV7-9, the J gene TRBJ1-1, with D hard to call. This CDR3 is built from 15 residues. The V gene lost 2 bases and the J gene lost 0 bases, with 10 bases spanning the gap. Looked up from germline, CDR1 is SEHNR and CDR2 is FQNEAQ (reference sequence). CDR3 sequence reads: CASSLNAGMNTEAFF. CDR3 nucleotides: TGTGCCAGCAGCTTAAACGCAGGAATGAACACTGAAGCTTTCTTT.

V is TRBV9 and J is TRBJ2-7; D possibly corresponds to TRBD2 (6 bases). The CDR3 is made up of 14 amino acids. Germline CDR1 SGDLS, CDR2 YYNGEE. The V and J ends lost 4 bases and 7 bases respectively, with 18 bases between them. The CDR3 DNA follows: TGTGCCAGCAGCTTCCAAGGAGGGGCGGCGGAGCAGTACTTC. Protein: CASSFQGGAAEQYF.

The chain carries TRBV25-1 and TRBJ2-3; no clear D gene. The ends were cut back, 3 bases at V and 2 bases at J, with 12 bases in the middle. CDR1 MGHDK and CDR2 SYGVNS come from the germline V gene. CDR3 size: 15 residues. The CDR3 DNA sequence: TGTGCCAGCAGTGATCCGGGCCGTCACACAGATACGCAGTATTTT. As protein: CASSDPGRHTDTQYF.

V gene TRBV2 combines with J gene TRBJ2-5; D is unclear. The V and J ends lost 3 bases and 4 bases respectively, with 9 bases between them. The CDR3 has 13 residues. In germline, CDR1 is SNHLY, CDR2 FYNNEI. CDR3 region: CASSDGAGETQYF. The DNA of the CDR3 is TGTGCCAGCAGTGATGGTGCCGGAGAGACCCAGTACTTC.

V and J are TRBV19 and TRBJ2-7, with TRBD1 identical over 9 bases. Germline lookup yields CDR1 LNHDA and CDR2 SQIVND (reference sequence). The CDR3 has 14 residues. The junction had 9 bases not matched to a gene; V was cut back by 5 bases and J by 7 bases. The CDR3 region is CASSEDRGGGEQYF. The CDR3, as DNA: TGTGCCAGTAGTGAGGACAGGGGCGGGGGAGAGCAGTACTTC. Complete variable domain (other parts from reference TRBV19 and TRBJ2-7): DGGITQSPKYLFRKEGQNVTLSCEQNLNHDAMYWYRQDPGQGLRLIYYSQIVNDFQKGDIAEGYSVSREKKESFPLTVTSAQKNPTAFYLCASSEDRGGGEQYFGPGTRLTVT.

The chain joins TRBV2 to TRBJ2-7; D is undetermined. V was cut by 10 bases and J by 5 bases, with 9 bases left in between. Germline values: CDR1 SNHLY, CDR2 FYNNEI. The CDR3 sequence is 10 residues long. The chain's CDR3 is CATGYNEQYF. The CDR3 bases are TGTGCCACCGGGTACAACGAGCAGTACTTC.

This rearrangement joins TRBV9 to TRBJ2-5; D is ambiguous. The CDR3 covers 13 residues. V lost 3 bases, J lost 5 bases, and 11 bases lay in between. Germline lookup yields CDR1 SGDLS and CDR2 YYNGEE. The CDR3 loop is CASSATGWETQYF. As DNA, the CDR3 is TGTGCCAGCAGCGCCACCGGGTGGGAGACCCAGTACTTC.

With respect to this clone: At one end the junction does not follow the germline gene, possibly because of a read error. This chain links TRBV7-7 with TRBJ2-3; 14 bases match TRBD2. The CDR3 contains 18 residues. CDR1 and CDR2 (germline): SSHAT, FNYEAQ (reference sequence). The CDR3 DNA follows: TGTGCTAGCAGCTTAGACCCCGGGACTAGCGGGAGACCCAATACGCAGTATTTT. It specifies CASSLDPGTSGRPNTQYF. The full variable domain, with the rest looked up from reference TRBV7-7 and TRBJ2-3, is GAGVSQSPRYKVTKRGQDVTLRCDPISSHATLYWYQQALGQGPEFLTYFNYEAQPDKSGLPSDRFSAERPEGSISTLTIQRTEQRDSAMYRCASSLDPGTSGRPNTQYFGPGTRLTVL.

V and J are TRBV20-1 and TRBJ2-5, with no clear D. The CDR3 spans 11 residues. Germline-derived CDR1 and CDR2 are DFQATT and SNEGSKA (reference sequence). V was pared by 0 bases and J by 6 bases, with 5 bases between. The CDR3 DNA reads TGCAGTGCTAGAGATAGCAAGACCCAGTACTTC. It specifies CSARDSKTQYF.

The chain is built from TRBV7-3 and TRBJ2-1; TRBD1 matches at 7 bases. V shed 5 bases, J shed 6 bases, and the junction held 13 bases outside the gene matches. Germline V lookup: CDR1 SGHTA, CDR2 FQGTGA. The CDR3 runs 16 residues. The CDR3: CASSPTPNRGGNEQFF. In DNA form, the CDR3 reads TGTGCCAGCAGCCCCACCCCCAACAGGGGTGGCAATGAGCAGTTCTTC.

The chain has TRBV9 and TRBJ2-7, with D possibly being TRBD2 (6 bases). This CDR3 is built from 14 residues. Germline CDR1 and CDR2: SGDLS and YYNGEE. V lost 0 bases and J 6 bases, leaving 13 bases between the germline ends. The CDR3 is CASSVEGWGGEQYF. CDR3 sequence (DNA): TGTGCCAGCAGCGTAGAGGGGTGGGGAGGCGAGCAGTACTTC.

The chain uses TRBV11-3 and TRBJ2-7; TRBD2 matches at 8 bases. This CDR3 contains 14 residues. After removal of 5 bases from V and 3 bases from J, the junction contained 6 bases not matched to a gene. Germline CDR1 and CDR2: SGHNT and YENEEA. CDR3 DNA sequence: TGTGCCAGCAGCCCGGGGGGGAACCACTACGAGCAGTACTTC. Amino acid sequence: CASSPGGNHYEQYF.

This clone qualifies as medium-sized. This chain connects TRBV30 to TRBJ2-7; TRBD1 matches 10 bases. The J segment lost 3 bases and the V segment lost 1 base, leaving 3 bases of the junction unmatched. The CDR3 has 14 residues. CDR1 is GTSNPN and CDR2 is SVGIG in the germline V gene (reference sequence). For the CDR3, the DNA is TGTGCCTGGAGTGCCGGGACAGGGGACTACGAGCAGTACTTC. It encodes CAWSAGTGDYEQYF.

In its sample, this clone was seen once. The chain employs TRBV30 and TRBJ1-3; TRBD1 agrees at 9 bases. CDR1 GTSNPN and CDR2 SVGIG come from the germline V gene (reference sequence). The ends lost 4 bases at V and 0 bases at J; junction bases unmatched: 4. The length of the CDR3 is 15 residues. In DNA form, the CDR3 reads TGTGCCTGGAACAGGGGGCGAGTCTCTGGAAACACCATATATTTT. This gives the protein CAWNRGRVSGNTIYF.

This chain connects TRBV4-2 to TRBJ2-3, with D tentatively TRBD2 (6 bases). V was trimmed by 1 base and J by 2 bases, leaving 22 bases between them. This CDR3 region has 19 residues. CDR1 LGHNA and CDR2 YNFKEQ come from the germline V gene. The CDR3 sequence: CASSQGAGGGGPATDTQYF. DNA for the CDR3: TGTGCCAGCAGCCAAGGGGCCGGAGGAGGAGGGCCGGCCACAGATACGCAGTATTTT.

This chain joins TRBV4-1 and TRBJ2-1; a possible D gene is TRBD2 (5 bases). This CDR3 region has 16 residues. With 2 bases removed from V and 3 bases from J, the gap between germline ends came to 14 bases. The germline CDR1 and CDR2 sequences are MGHRA and YSYEKL. CDR3 protein: CASSQIGGGYYNEQFF. For the CDR3, the DNA is TGCGCCAGCAGCCAAATTGGAGGAGGTTACTACAATGAGCAGTTCTTC.